A single sample is the source of the 22 T cell receptor beta chains below, sequenced in a study of CD4+ T cells in melanoma. Only in-frame clones appear in the TCRdb table, and some are missing; sequencing was by immunoSEQ multiplex PCR. This table has approximately 9,700 clones, about 59% appearing once. The sample consisted of cells from a culture (not recorded whether cultured in vitro). The receptors come from a human donor with melanoma.

This rearrangement joins TRBV19 to TRBJ2-7, with 8 positions matching TRBD2. Germline-derived CDR1 and CDR2 are LNHDA and SQIVND (reference sequence). Trimming cost V 1 base and J 4 bases; bases outside gene matches: 15. The CDR3 has 18 residues. The DNA for the CDR3 is TGTGCCAGTAGTATAGCCGCCGGCGGCGGGGGGTTGAGGTACGAGCAGTACTTC. Protein product: CASSIAAGGGGLRYEQYF.

The chain couples TRBV6-5 to TRBJ1-6, with a weak D call TRBD1 (5 bases). Trimming removed 2 bases from V and 7 bases from J, with 9 bases in between. CDR3 length equals 14 residues. CDR1 MNHEY and CDR2 SVGAGI come from the germline V gene. The CDR3 DNA reads as TGTGCCAGCAGTTACCAGGGTCGGAATTCACCCCTCCACTTT. Protein product: CASSYQGRNSPLHF.

V gene TRBV4-1 combines with J gene TRBJ1-5; 8 positions agree with TRBD1. The CDR3 totals 16 residues. The V gene's germline CDR1 is MGHRA and CDR2 YSYEKL. The V gene end was trimmed by 3 bases and the J gene end by 3 bases; junction bases not matched to a gene: 7. CDR3 DNA: TGCGCCAGCAGCCATCTCGACAGGGGAAACAATCAGCCCCAGCATTTT. It translates to CASSHLDRGNNQPQHF.

The V gene is TRBV11-2, the J gene TRBJ2-7; perhaps TRBD2 as D (6 bases). Germline CDR1 is SGHAT and CDR2 is FQNNGV. Trimming removed 5 bases from V and 1 base from J, with 15 bases in between. CDR3 length equals 15 residues. The CDR3 DNA reads TGTGCCAGCAGCGAACGGGACTTTTGGTCCTACGAGCAGTACTTC. Amino acids: CASSERDFWSYEQYF.

This clone is medium-sized by share. The chain recombines TRBV10-1 with TRBJ2-5; D is ambiguous. Trimming pared 1 base from V and 0 bases from J, leaving 12 bases between. CDR1 and CDR2 (germline): WNHNN, SYGVQD (reference sequence). The CDR3 spans 16 residues. The CDR3, as DNA: TGCGCCAGCAGTGAGTTTACTAACAGTTACCAAGAGACCCAGTACTTC. Translated: CASSEFTNSYQETQYF.

The chain recombines TRBV7-6 with TRBJ1-3; D gene ambiguous. The CDR3 is 13 residues long. Germline CDR1 and CDR2: SGHVS and FNYEAQ. The V end was cut by 4 bases, the J end by 5 bases, with 9 bases between. Here the CDR3 DNA reads TGTGCCAGCAGCTCAGGAGCCCGAAACACCATATATTTT. Translation: CASSSGARNTIYF.

The chain uses TRBV7-3 and TRBJ2-2, with D possibly matching TRBD2 (6 bases). CDR3 length: 14 amino acids. Trimming removed 0 bases at V and 8 bases at J, with 10 bases between. CDR1 is SGHTA and CDR2 is FQGTGA in the germline V gene. The CDR3 nucleotides read TGTGCCAGCAGCTTAACGGGGGGAATAGGGGAGCTGTTTTTT. It encodes CASSLTGGIGELFF.

This chain connects TRBV19 to TRBJ2-1; D possibly matches TRBD1 or TRBD2 (5 bases each). Germline CDR1 and CDR2: LNHDA and SQIVND (reference sequence). The CDR3 covers 15 residues. Between the trimmed V and J ends, which lost 3 bases and 4 bases, there was a span of 13 bases. CDR3: CASSIGDQLYNEQFF. The CDR3 DNA sequence: TGTGCCAGTAGTATTGGGGACCAACTTTACAATGAGCAGTTCTTC.

The chain joins TRBV4-1 to TRBJ1-4, with a tentative D call TRBD1 (5 bases). V lost 4 bases and J 8 bases, leaving 11 bases between the germline ends. The CDR3 spans 13 residues. CDR1 and CDR2 (germline): MGHRA, YSYEKL. In DNA form, the CDR3 reads TGCGCCAGCAGCCTGGGACCAACGGAAAAACTGTTTTTT. It codes for CASSLGPTEKLFF.

The chain links TRBV7-7 to TRBJ2-2, with 9 bases aligning to TRBD2. Germline V lookup: CDR1 SSHAT, CDR2 FNYEAQ (reference sequence). This CDR3 is built from 16 residues. The V gene end was trimmed by 5 bases and the J gene end by 1 base; junction bases not matched to a gene: 5. As DNA, the CDR3 is TGTGCCAGCAGCATTAGCGGGGGCATGAACACCGGGGAGCTGTTTTTT. Residues: CASSISGGMNTGELFF.

This clone counts as medium-sized. The genes are TRBV10-2 and TRBJ1-5; D perhaps matches TRBD1 (5 bases). The CDR3 is 13 amino acids. The germline gives CDR1 WSHSY, CDR2 SAAADI. V was cut by 6 bases and J by 7 bases, with 13 bases left in between. The CDR3 region is CASSSGEGQPQHF. The DNA of the CDR3 is TGCGCCAGCAGCTCAGGAGAGGGGCAGCCCCAGCATTTT.

This chain uses TRBV5-4 with TRBJ1-2; D is ambiguous. In germline, CDR1 is SGHNT, CDR2 YYREEE (reference sequence). This CDR3 has 14 amino acids. V dropped 0 bases and J dropped 1 base, with 7 bases sitting between them. The CDR3 sequence is CASSLATLNYGYTF. DNA of the CDR3: TGTGCCAGCAGCTTGGCAACGCTTAACTATGGCTACACCTTC. The full variable domain, completed using reference TRBV5-4 and TRBJ1-2, is ETGVTQSPTHLIKTRGQQVTLRCSSQSGHNTVSWYQQALGQGPQFIFQYYREEENGRGNFPPRFSGLQFPNYSSELNVNALELDDSALYLCASSLATLNYGYTFGSGTRLTVV.

This clone was observed once. CDR3 DNA: TGTGCCAGCAGAAGCTCCTATAATTCACCCCTCCACTTT. The encoded protein is CASRSSYNSPLHF. This chain uses TRBV6-5 with TRBJ1-6; D is ambiguous. Germline V gene sequence: CDR1 MNHEY, CDR2 SVGAGI. V was clipped by 6 bases and J by 0 bases, with 3 bases between them. CDR3 length: 13 residues.

J is TRBJ1-1 and V is TRBV5-8, with D perhaps TRBD1 (6 bases). This CDR3 is built from 14 residues. Trimming took off 4 bases at V and 0 bases at J, with 10 bases between the two ends. In germline, CDR1 is SGHTS, CDR2 YDEGEE. The CDR3 region has the DNA TGTGCCAGCAGCCCAGGGGACATGAACACTGAAGCTTTCTTT. It specifies CASSPGDMNTEAFF.

This clone has a handful of counts. The chain is built from TRBV30 and TRBJ1-5; the D gene is possibly TRBD1 (5 bases). The CDR3 totals 12 residues. Germline V gene sequence: CDR1 GTSNPN, CDR2 SVGIG (reference sequence). V shed 2 bases and J shed 5 bases, with 7 bases lying between them. This CDR3 reads CAWSIQDQPQHF. The CDR3 DNA is TGTGCCTGGAGTATACAGGATCAGCCCCAGCATTTT.

The chain couples TRBV10-3 to TRBJ2-3; 11 bases agree with TRBD1. Germline CDR1 reads ENHRY; CDR2 reads SYGVKD. The CDR3 is made up of 13 amino acids. V lost 10 bases, J lost 4 bases, and 4 bases stayed unmatched. CDR3 amino acids: CATGTGGADTQYF. CDR3 sequence (DNA): TGTGCCACCGGGACAGGGGGTGCAGATACGCAGTATTTT.

The V call is TRBV10-1, the J call TRBJ2-5; TRBD1 agrees at 7 bases. Germline-derived CDR1 and CDR2 are WNHNN and SYGVQD (reference sequence). V lost 0 bases to trimming and J lost 5 bases; unmatched junction nucleotides: 3. This CDR3 is 14 amino acids long. The CDR3 region is CASSESQGKETQYF. In DNA form, the CDR3 reads TGCGCCAGCAGTGAGTCACAGGGGAAGGAGACCCAGTACTTC.

The chain couples TRBV4-1 to TRBJ2-1; TRBD2 matches 12 bases. The V gene's germline CDR1 is MGHRA and CDR2 YSYEKL. CDR3 length: 19 residues. V was pared by 0 bases and J by 3 bases, with 9 bases of the junction left unmatched. CDR3 sequence (DNA): TGCGCCAGCAGCCAAGATCTCGGGCTAGCGGGGGGGCTCTACAATGAGCAGTTCTTC. It codes for CASSQDLGLAGGLYNEQFF.

The chain has TRBV7-8 and TRBJ2-3; 9 positions match TRBD1. J was trimmed by 3 bases and V by 1 base; bases with no gene match: 14. This CDR3 is built from 19 residues. CDR1 is SGHVS, CDR2 FQNEAQ, per germline. The CDR3 coding sequence is TGTGCCAGCAGCTTAGTTGTCCGTGGGACAGGGTCTTCGACAGATACGCAGTATTTT. It specifies CASSLVVRGTGSSTDTQYF.

This clone was observed a handful of times. The chain employs TRBV2 and TRBJ1-4; tentatively, D is TRBD1 (5 bases). V gave up 5 bases and J gave up 5 bases, with 12 bases separating them. The CDR3 is 14 residues long. The germline gives CDR1 SNHLY, CDR2 FYNNEI. In nucleotides, the CDR3 is TGTGCCAGCAGTCCTATATGGGGCAATGAAAAACTGTTTTTT. Its translation is CASSPIWGNEKLFF. The whole variable domain, remainder taken from reference TRBV2 and TRBJ1-4, is EPEVTQTPSHQVTQMGQEVILRCVPISNHLYFYWYRQILGQKVEFLVSFYNNEISEKSEIFDDQFSVERPDGSNFTLKIRSTKLEDSAMYFCASSPIWGNEKLFFGSGTQLSVL.

The sample holds one count of this clone. This chain links TRBV18 with TRBJ1-5, with D hard to call. This CDR3 has 15 amino acids. Germline assignment: CDR1 KGHSH and CDR2 LQKENI. Deletions cut 2 bases from V and 3 bases from J, with 11 bases between. The CDR3 here is CASSPSGGFNQPQHF. CDR3 bases: TGTGCCAGCTCACCAAGTGGAGGGTTCAATCAGCCCCAGCATTTT. Filled out from reference TRBV18 and TRBJ1-5, the complete variable domain reads NAGVMQNPRHLVRRRGQEARLRCSPMKGHSHVYWYRQLPEEGLKFMVYLQKENIIDESGMPKERFSAEFPKEGPSILRIQQVVRGDSAAYFCASSPSGGFNQPQHFGDGTRLSIL.

This chain links TRBV30 with TRBJ1-4, with a possible D match to TRBD1 (5 bases). The length of the CDR3 is 15 residues. Germline V lookup: CDR1 GTSNPN, CDR2 SVGIG (reference sequence). Trimming took off 2 bases at V and 0 bases at J, with 10 bases between the two ends. The CDR3 bases are TGTGCCTGGAGTAGGCAGGGAGCAACTAATGAAAAACTGTTTTTT. This codes for CAWSRQGATNEKLFF.